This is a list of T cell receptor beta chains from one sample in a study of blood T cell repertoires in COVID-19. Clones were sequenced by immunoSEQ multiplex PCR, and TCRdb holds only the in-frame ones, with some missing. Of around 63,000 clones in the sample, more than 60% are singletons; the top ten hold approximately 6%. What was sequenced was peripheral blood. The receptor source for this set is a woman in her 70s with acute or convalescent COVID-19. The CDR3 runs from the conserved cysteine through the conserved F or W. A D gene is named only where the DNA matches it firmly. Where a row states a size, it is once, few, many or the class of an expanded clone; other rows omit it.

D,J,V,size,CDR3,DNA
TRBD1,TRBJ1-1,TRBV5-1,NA,CASSRQGRGEAFF,TGCGCCAGCAGCCGACAGGGGCGGGGGGAAGCTTTCTTT
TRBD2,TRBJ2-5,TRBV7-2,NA,CASSKTPGLSYQETQYF,TGTGCCAGCAGCAAAACCCCGGGACTATCGTACCAAGAGACCCAGTACTTC
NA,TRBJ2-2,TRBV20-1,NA,CSASGRFTGELFF,TGCAGTGCTAGTGGGAGGTTCACCGGGGAGCTGTTTTTT
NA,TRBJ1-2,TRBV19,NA,CASSPGTNYGYTF,TGTGCCAGTAGTCCCGGGACAAACTATGGCTACACCTTC
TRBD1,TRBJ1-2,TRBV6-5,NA,CASSPTGQGYYGYTF,TGTGCCAGCAGCCCCACTGGACAGGGGTACTATGGCTACACCTTC
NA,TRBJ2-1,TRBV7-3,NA,CASSLGPGNNEQFF,TGTGCCAGCAGCTTAGGCCCCGGGAACAATGAGCAGTTCTTC
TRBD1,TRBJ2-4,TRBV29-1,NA,CSVVGTGRNIQYF,TGCAGCGTTGTTGGGACAGGGAGGAACATTCAGTACTTC
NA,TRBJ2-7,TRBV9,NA,CASSVGPYEQYF,TGTGCCAGCAGCGTGGGCCCCTACGAGCAGTACTTC
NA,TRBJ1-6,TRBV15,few,CATSYSTQADSPLHF,TGTGCCACCAGTTATTCCACCCAAGCCGATTCACCCCTCCACTTT
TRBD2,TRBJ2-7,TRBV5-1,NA,CASRAGAEGEQYF,TGCGCCAGCAGAGCGGGGGCGGAGGGAGAGCAGTACTTC
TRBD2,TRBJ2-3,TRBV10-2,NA,CASSESRDYLYTQYF,TGCGCCAGCAGTGAGTCGAGGGACTACTTGTATACGCAGTATTTT
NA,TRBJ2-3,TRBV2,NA,CAVSVDNTDTQYF,TGTGCCGTATCGGTCGACAACACAGATACGCAGTATTTT
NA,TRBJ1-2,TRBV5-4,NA,CASSFVPRISNYGYTF,TGTGCCAGCAGCTTTGTCCCGCGGATTTCTAACTATGGCTACACCTTC
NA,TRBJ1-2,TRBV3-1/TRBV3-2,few,CASSQDSRNYGYTF,TGTGCCAGCAGCCAAGATTCTCGGAACTATGGCTACACCTTC
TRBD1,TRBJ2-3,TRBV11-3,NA,CASSHPGTDFTQYF,TGTGCCAGCAGCCATCCAGGGACAGACTTTACGCAGTATTTT
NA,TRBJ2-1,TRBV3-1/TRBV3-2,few,CASSPTGTYNEQFF,TGTGCCAGCAGCCCCACAGGAACCTACAATGAGCAGTTCTTC
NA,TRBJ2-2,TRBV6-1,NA,CASSEGGYTGELFF,TGTGCCAGCAGTGAGGGGGGATACACCGGGGAGCTGTTTTTT
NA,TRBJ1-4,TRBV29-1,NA,CSVWAGEKLFF,TGCAGCGTTTGGGCAGGGGAAAAACTGTTTTTT
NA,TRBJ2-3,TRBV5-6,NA,CASSLSPLNTDTQYF,TGTGCCAGCAGCTTGTCTCCCCTAAACACAGATACGCAGTATTTT
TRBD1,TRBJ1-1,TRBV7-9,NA,CASSFGDRPEAFF,TGTGCCAGCTCCTTCGGGGACAGGCCTGAAGCTTTCTTT
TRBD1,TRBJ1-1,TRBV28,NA,CASSLSGSHWTGGAGLAFF,TGTGCCAGCAGTTTATCTGGGTCACACTGGACAGGGGGCGCGGGTTTAGCTTTCTTT
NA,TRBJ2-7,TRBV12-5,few,CASARTARSYEQYF,TGTGCTAGTGCCCGGACTGCAAGATCCTACGAGCAGTACTTC
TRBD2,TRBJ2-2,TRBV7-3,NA,CASSPKRPSGGPYTNTGELFF,TGTGCCAGCAGCCCAAAGCGTCCTAGCGGGGGGCCGTATACGAACACCGGGGAGCTGTTTTTT
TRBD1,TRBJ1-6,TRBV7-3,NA,CASSWGTANSPLHF,TGTGCCAGCAGCTGGGGGACAGCGAATTCACCCCTCCACTTT
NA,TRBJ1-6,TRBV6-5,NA,CASSYSSGFKSPLHF,TGTGCCAGCAGTTACTCGTCAGGGTTTAAGTCACCCCTCCACTTT
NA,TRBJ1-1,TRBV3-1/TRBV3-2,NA,CASSYLAGGTEAFF,TGTGCCAGCAGCTACCTTGCTGGGGGGACTGAAGCTTTCTTT
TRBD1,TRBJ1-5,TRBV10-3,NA,CAISDLGQGNQPQHF,TGTGCCATCAGTGATCTCGGACAGGGCAATCAGCCCCAGCATTTT
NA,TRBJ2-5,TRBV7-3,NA,CASSLTYQETQYF,TGTGCCAGCAGCTTAACCTATCAAGAGACCCAGTACTTC
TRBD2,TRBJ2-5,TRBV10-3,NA,CATAVAGGGKKTQYF,TGTGCTACCGCTGTAGCGGGGGGCGGAAAAAAGACCCAGTACTTC
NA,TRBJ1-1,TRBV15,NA,CATSRTVNTEAFF,TGTGCCACCAGCAGAACAGTGAACACTGAAGCTTTCTTT
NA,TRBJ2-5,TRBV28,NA,CASRLDRTKTQYF,TGTGCCAGCAGATTAGACAGGACAAAGACCCAGTACTTC
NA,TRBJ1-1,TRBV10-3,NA,CAISSREVNTEAFF,TGTGCCATCAGTTCCAGGGAAGTGAACACTGAAGCTTTCTTT
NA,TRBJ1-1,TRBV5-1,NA,CASSVLGGHGTEAFF,TGCGCCAGCAGCGTGTTGGGAGGCCATGGCACTGAAGCTTTCTTT
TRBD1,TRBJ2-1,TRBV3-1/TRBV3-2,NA,CASSSGTGSLTEQFF,TGTGCCAGCAGCTCCGGGACAGGGTCCCTCACTGAGCAGTTCTTC
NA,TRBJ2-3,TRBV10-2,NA,CASQDRDLSTDTQYF,TGCGCCAGTCAAGACCGGGACTTAAGCACAGATACGCAGTATTTT
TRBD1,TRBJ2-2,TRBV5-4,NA,CASRDPGQGADTGELFF,TGTGCCAGCAGGGATCCGGGACAGGGGGCGGACACCGGGGAGCTGTTTTTT
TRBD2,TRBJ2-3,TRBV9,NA,CASGKRTSGVPDTQYF,TGTGCCAGCGGGAAGCGGACTAGCGGGGTTCCAGATACGCAGTATTTT
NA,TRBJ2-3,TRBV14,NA,CASSYGGFATDTQYF,TGTGCCAGCAGTTATGGGGGCTTCGCCACAGATACGCAGTATTTT
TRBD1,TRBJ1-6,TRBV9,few,CASSLRDSNSPLHF,TGTGCCAGCAGCCTTCGGGACAGTAATTCACCCCTCCACTTT
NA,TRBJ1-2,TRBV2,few,CASTTTQFYGYTF,TGTGCCAGCACCACAACCCAATTCTATGGCTACACCTTC
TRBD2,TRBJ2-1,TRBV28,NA,CASSLRTSGGYNEQFF,TGTGCCAGCAGTTTAAGAACTAGCGGGGGTTACAATGAGCAGTTCTTC
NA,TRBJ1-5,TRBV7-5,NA,CVRSSRERNAAGNQPQHF,TGTGTCAGAAGTTCCCGGGAAAGAAACGCTGCTGGGAATCAGCCCCAGCATTTT
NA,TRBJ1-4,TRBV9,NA,CASSVVPRTGTKLFF,TGTGCCAGCAGCGTAGTGCCCCGAACAGGGACAAAACTGTTTTTT
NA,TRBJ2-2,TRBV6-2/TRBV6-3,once,CASSYLRGPGELFF,TGTGCCAGCAGTTACCTTCGCGGCCCCGGGGAGCTGTTTTTT
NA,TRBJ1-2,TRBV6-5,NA,CASRRSTNYGYTF,TGTGCCAGCAGAAGGAGTACTAACTATGGCTACACCTTC
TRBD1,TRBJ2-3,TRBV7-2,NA,CASSLRGRHTDTQYF,TGTGCCAGCAGCTTAAGGGGGCGCCACACAGATACGCAGTATTTT
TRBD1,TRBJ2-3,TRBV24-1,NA,CATSESTGPGLTDTQYF,TGTGCCACCAGTGAGTCGACAGGGCCCGGGCTCACAGATACGCAGTATTTT
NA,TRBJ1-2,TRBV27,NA,CASSFSGYRVRGYTF,TGTGCCAGCAGTTTTTCGGGGTATAGGGTTAGGGGCTACACCTTC